Presented here are 5 T cell receptor beta chains from one specimen sequenced in a study of blood T cell repertoires in COVID-19. Clones were read by immunoSEQ multiplex PCR, and TCRdb kept only the in-frame ones, dropping some. The table has about 53,000 clones, approximately 84% seen once. The sequencing sample was made of peripheral blood. The receptors were sampled from a human donor in a cohort sampled during active COVID-19.

The genes are TRBV4-1 and TRBJ2-7, with D perhaps matching TRBD2 (5 bases). V lost 4 bases to trimming and J lost 1 base, with 14 bases between them. Germline loops: CDR1 MGHRA, CDR2 YSYEKL. This CDR3 spans 15 amino acids. As DNA, the CDR3 is TGCGCCAGCAGCCCAAAAGCGGACTCGTCCTACGAGCAGTACTTC. Translation gives CASSPKADSSYEQYF.

This clone appeared a single time. The chain joins TRBV30 to TRBJ1-5, with a weak D call TRBD1 (6 bases). Trimming pared 0 bases from V and 2 bases from J, leaving 11 bases between. This CDR3 comprises 15 residues. Germline CDR1 and CDR2: GTSNPN and SVGIG (reference sequence). CDR3 amino acids: CAWSVGGIGNQPQHF. DNA for the CDR3: TGTGCCTGGAGTGTAGGGGGAATTGGCAATCAGCCCCAGCATTTT.

This clone was recorded a few times. The genes are TRBV5-1 and TRBJ2-7; D may be TRBD2 (6 bases). Germline loops: CDR1 SGHRS, CDR2 YFSETQ. The CDR3 has 13 residues. V shed 4 bases and J shed 1 base, with 9 bases lying between them. CDR3 in DNA: TGCGCCAGCAGCGGGGACTTGTCCTACGAGCAGTACTTC. It codes for CASSGDLSYEQYF.

The chain links TRBV14 to TRBJ1-2, with 7 bases identical to TRBD1. Germline V gene sequence: CDR1 SGHDN, CDR2 FVKESK. The length of the CDR3 is 13 residues. V shed 5 bases, J shed 4 bases, and the junction held 4 bases outside the gene matches. The DNA of the CDR3 is TGTGCCAGCAGCAGGGGGCAGGTCTATGGCTACACCTTC. Translated, it gives CASSRGQVYGYTF.

The chain uses TRBV19 and TRBJ2-2; possibly TRBD1 for D (6 bases). This CDR3 has 16 amino acids. CDR1 and CDR2 from the germline V gene are LNHDA and SQIVND (reference sequence). V gave up 7 bases and J gave up 2 bases, with 17 bases separating them. The CDR3: CASTTGTSSNTGELFF. CDR3 in DNA: TGTGCCAGTACAACAGGGACCTCTTCTAACACCGGGGAGCTGTTTTTT.